The rows below give T cell receptor beta chains drawn from one sample of a study of graft-versus-host responses after intestinal transplantation. The table came from immunoSEQ multiplex PCR; TCRdb's copy has only in-frame clones and leaves some out. Of 50,000 to 75,000 clones listed, under 90% are singletons. The sample here was ileum tissue, taken about 350 days after transplant. These receptors originate from a human patient who received an intestinal transplant, so some T cells may come from the graft donor. CDR3s include the opening cysteine and the closing phenylalanine or tryptophan. D genes are given only for firm matches.

j_call: TRBJ2-1; d_call: NA; v_call: TRBV11-2; cdr3_nt: TGTGCCAGCAGCTTAGATCAGTGGGAGTTCGGGTACAATGAGCAGTTCTTC; cdr3_aa: CASSLDQWEFGYNEQFF
j_call: TRBJ2-7; d_call: NA; v_call: TRBV7-9; cdr3_nt: TGTGCCAGCAGCTTAGACGGAGCCCGGGAGAGCTCCTACGAGCAGTACTTC; cdr3_aa: CASSLDGARESSYEQYF
j_call: TRBJ1-2; d_call: NA; v_call: TRBV5-6; cdr3_nt: TGTGCCAGCTTCCAGAGAACTATTAACTATGGCTACACCTTC; cdr3_aa: CASFQRTINYGYTF
j_call: TRBJ1-5; d_call: NA; v_call: TRBV6-1; cdr3_nt: TGTGCCACCCGGTGGGGCACAGGGCTCAATCAGCCCCAGCATTTT; cdr3_aa: CATRWGTGLNQPQHF
j_call: TRBJ2-7; d_call: TRBD2; v_call: TRBV7-2; cdr3_nt: TGTGCCAGCAGCCTTGGGGGGAGGGCCTACGAGCAGTACTTC; cdr3_aa: CASSLGGRAYEQYF
j_call: TRBJ2-7; d_call: NA; v_call: TRBV29-1; cdr3_nt: TGCAGCGCCGTGGAGACAGAACTCTACGAGCAGTACTTC; cdr3_aa: CSAVETELYEQYF
j_call: TRBJ2-3; d_call: NA; v_call: TRBV6-5; cdr3_nt: TGTGCCAGCAGCGTACAGGGAAAAGCGTCAGATACGCAGTATTTT; cdr3_aa: CASSVQGKASDTQYF
j_call: TRBJ1-5; d_call: NA; v_call: TRBV18; cdr3_nt: TGTGCCAGCTCACAGTATAGGGATGGGCAGCCCCAGCATTTT; cdr3_aa: CASSQYRDGQPQHF
j_call: TRBJ2-3; d_call: TRBD2; v_call: TRBV28; cdr3_nt: TGTGCCAGCAGTTTTACTAGCGGGAGGGCGGGCACAGATACGCAGTATTTT; cdr3_aa: CASSFTSGRAGTDTQYF
j_call: TRBJ2-2; d_call: NA; v_call: TRBV28; cdr3_nt: TGTGCCAGCAGCGTGGGGTCCTCCGGGGAGCTGTTTTTT; cdr3_aa: CASSVGSSGELFF
j_call: TRBJ2-1; d_call: TRBD1; v_call: TRBV7-9; cdr3_nt: TGTGCCAGCAGCTGGGACAGGTACTACAATGAGCAGTTCTTC; cdr3_aa: CASSWDRYYNEQFF
j_call: TRBJ2-3; d_call: NA; v_call: TRBV5-4; cdr3_nt: TGTGCCAGCAGCTTTCCCCCTACAGATACGCAGTATTTT; cdr3_aa: CASSFPPTDTQYF
j_call: TRBJ2-5; d_call: NA; v_call: TRBV28; cdr3_nt: TGTGCCAGCAGCCTCCGGGACGGCCAAGAGACCCAGTACTTC; cdr3_aa: CASSLRDGQETQYF
j_call: TRBJ2-2; d_call: TRBD2; v_call: TRBV10-3; cdr3_nt: TGTGCCATCGGACTAGAGAACACCGGGGAGCTGTTTTTT; cdr3_aa: CAIGLENTGELFF
j_call: TRBJ1-2; d_call: NA; v_call: TRBV27; cdr3_nt: TGTGCCAGCAGTTTCTCGGGGGCGGATGGCTACACCTTC; cdr3_aa: CASSFSGADGYTF
j_call: TRBJ2-7; d_call: TRBD2; v_call: TRBV19; cdr3_nt: TGTGCCAGTAGTATATCACTAGCGGGTTACGAGCAGTACTTC; cdr3_aa: CASSISLAGYEQYF
j_call: TRBJ2-2; d_call: NA; v_call: TRBV7-9; cdr3_nt: TGTGCCAGCAGGGGGCCTGCCCAGTCGAACACCGGGGAGCTGTTTTTT; cdr3_aa: CASRGPAQSNTGELFF
j_call: TRBJ2-1; d_call: TRBD1; v_call: TRBV2; cdr3_nt: TGTGCCAGCATTAGGGGGCGCGAGCAGTTCTTC; cdr3_aa: CASIRGREQFF
j_call: TRBJ2-3; d_call: NA; v_call: TRBV29-1; cdr3_nt: TGCAGCGTTGAGACCGGCACAGATACGCAGTATTTT; cdr3_aa: CSVETGTDTQYF
j_call: TRBJ1-2; d_call: TRBD1; v_call: TRBV11-2; cdr3_nt: TGTGCCAGCAGTAACCAGGGGGCGCTGACCTACACCTTC; cdr3_aa: CASSNQGALTYTF
j_call: TRBJ1-5; d_call: NA; v_call: TRBV18; cdr3_nt: TGTGCCAGCTCCTTCAGGAATCAGCCCCAGCATTTT; cdr3_aa: CASSFRNQPQHF
j_call: TRBJ1-2; d_call: TRBD1; v_call: TRBV2; cdr3_nt: TGTGCCAGCAGTGAGTGGGGACAGGGGGCATACGGATGGGGCTACACCTTC; cdr3_aa: CASSEWGQGAYGWGYTF
j_call: TRBJ2-7; d_call: NA; v_call: TRBV6-4; cdr3_nt: TGTGCCAGCAGTGACACCTACGAGCAGTACTTC; cdr3_aa: CASSDTYEQYF
j_call: TRBJ1-5; d_call: NA; v_call: TRBV7-9; cdr3_nt: TGTGCCAGCAGCCAAAGGCCAGCCGGGCGCAATCAGCCCCAGCATTTT; cdr3_aa: CASSQRPAGRNQPQHF
j_call: TRBJ1-1; d_call: NA; v_call: TRBV9; cdr3_nt: TGTGCCAGCAGCGTAGCAGCAAACACTGAAGCTTTCTTT; cdr3_aa: CASSVAANTEAFF
j_call: TRBJ1-1; d_call: NA; v_call: TRBV27; cdr3_nt: TGTGCCAGCAGTCCCCACAGTCCTCGGCGGGGGAACACTGAAGCTTTCTTT; cdr3_aa: CASSPHSPRRGNTEAFF
j_call: TRBJ2-2; d_call: TRBD2; v_call: TRBV5-6; cdr3_nt: TGTGCCAGCAGCGGATCTAGGGACCTCCGGGGGGAACTGTTTTTT; cdr3_aa: CASSGSRDLRGELFF
j_call: TRBJ1-2; d_call: NA; v_call: TRBV5-1; cdr3_nt: TGCGCCAGCAGCTTGGGACAGGAAGGCTACACCTTC; cdr3_aa: CASSLGQEGYTF
j_call: TRBJ2-7; d_call: NA; v_call: TRBV28; cdr3_nt: TGTGCCAGCAATCGCGGAACCTACGAGCAGTACTTC; cdr3_aa: CASNRGTYEQYF